A few counts support the clone carrying this TCR beta chain. Antigen specificity is unknown. Produced via immunoSEQ multiplex PCR; TCRdb's table is partial and in-frame only. The sample contains 9,000 to 13,000 clones, about 47% of which appear only once. Coculture of the mixed lymphocyte reaction cells took place at 37 degrees C and lasted around six days. The data belong to a study of siplizumab effects on memory and regulatory T cells. Study details: The pairing of mixed lymphocyte reactions set siplizumab at 0.95 to 1 ug/mL against the absence of drug. Overall study findings and caveats: A naive or memory phenotype could not be assigned to roughly 75-96% of the proliferating CD4+ or CD8+ clones.

Germline V CDR1 and CDR2: SGDLS, YYNGEE. V dropped 0 bases and J dropped 4; count of bases not matched to a gene: 4. The CDR3 is 15 residues long. The sample comprised CFSE-low (dividing) CD8+ T cells sorted from an allogeneic mixed lymphocyte reaction. The rearrangement joins TRBV9 to TRBJ2-7; 10 bases align to TRBD2. The clonotype comes from a human donor in good health; the cells came from an allogeneic mixed lymphocyte reaction. The DNA for the CDR3 is TGTGCCAGCAGCGTAGGCGGACTAGCGGTATACGAGCAGTACTTC. Its protein is CASSVGGLAVYEQYF.